Presented here are 4 T cell receptor beta chains from one specimen sequenced in a study of T cells in Graves' hyperthyroidism and ophthalmopathy (dated by TCRdb to the late 2010s). The receptor library was made with multiplex PCR. The sample was run on an Illumina HiSeq 2000. TCR beta CDR3 regions were amplified from RNA transcripts. The first round of RT-PCR for the TCR CDR3 was performed with the HTBI primer set and the Qiagen OneStep RT-PCR kit. TCRdb reworked the public reads: Q25 trimming with fastp, MiXCR clone assembly, productive beta chains retained. Every distinct CDR3 protein forms one entry, paired with its most common genes and DNA. For this sample there are some 490,000 distinct CDR3 sequences; approximately 23% appear just once. In total, the top ten clones hold 49% of the sample. Sequenced input: blood. Every receptor here comes from a woman in her 70s with Graves' ophthalmopathy.

This clonotype was counted only a few times. The J gene is TRBJ2-1, the V gene TRBV6-1; TRBD2 matches at 8 bases. The CDR3 length is 15 residues. V dropped 5 bases and J dropped 6; count of bases not matched to a gene: 9. Germline values: CDR1 MNHNS, CDR2 SASEGT. The CDR3 region has the DNA TGTGCCAGCAGTCTTCTAGCGGGCCGAATCAATGAGCAGTTCTTC. Translating it yields CASSLLAGRINEQFF.

This clonotype has a handful of counts. The chain has TRBV6-5 and TRBJ1-1; weak D call: TRBD1 (6 bases). V was pared by 1 base and J by 2 bases, with 11 bases between. This CDR3 has 15 residues. In germline, CDR1 is MNHEY, CDR2 SVGAGI. The CDR3 loop is CASSYLGQKNTEAFF. In DNA form, the CDR3 reads TGTGCCAGCAGTTACTTAGGACAGAAAAACACTGAAGCTTTCTTT.

This clonotype was found many times. The gene calls are TRBV7-9 and TRBJ1-2; D might be TRBD1 (5 bases). In germline, CDR1 is SEHNR, CDR2 FQNEAQ (reference sequence). CDR3 length equals 14 residues. Trimming shortened V by 5 bases and J by 0 bases, and 10 bases separated the two germline ends. Here the CDR3 DNA reads TGTGCCAGCAGCGCTGGGGCGGCTAACTATGGCTACACCTTC. The encoded protein is CASSAGAANYGYTF.

This clonotype was picked up many times. The genes are TRBV20-1 and TRBJ1-1, with D unclear. This CDR3 comprises 13 residues. The germline V gene has CDR1 DFQATT and CDR2 SNEGSKA (reference sequence). V lost 2 bases to trimming and J lost 0 bases, with 7 bases between them. The chain's CDR3 is CSARPHLNTEAFF. In nucleotides, the CDR3 is TGCAGTGCTAGACCACACCTGAACACTGAAGCTTTCTTT.